Below, 10 T cell receptor beta chains from the same sample are listed, as sequenced in a study of cytomegalovirus exposure and HLA in healthy donors. This PCR relied on a set of 60 Vbeta primers and 13 Jbeta primers. The assay was immunoSEQ multiplex PCR, and TCRdb's table has in-frame clones only and misses some. The sample has approximately 160,000 clones, about 75% seen once; the top ten hold 4.9%. Sequenced sample: PBMCs. These receptors all come from a male donor in good health and CMV-seronegative.

In its sample, this clone was seen a few times. V is TRBV5-6 and J is TRBJ2-1, with D possibly TRBD2 on 6 matching bases. With 1 base removed from V and 7 bases from J, the gap between germline ends came to 12 bases. Per germline, CDR1 SGHDT and CDR2 YYEEEE. CDR3 size: 14 residues. CDR3 nucleotide sequence: TGTGCCAGCAGCTTGAGCCTAGCGTCAAATGAGCAGTTCTTC. Residues: CASSLSLASNEQFF.

The J gene is TRBJ1-4, the V gene TRBV19, with 8 bases fitting TRBD1. This CDR3 contains 13 residues. Germline V CDR1 and CDR2: LNHDA, SQIVND (reference sequence). The trim removed 6 bases at V and 8 bases at J, leaving 5 bases unmatched. The CDR3 sequence: CASSRGRGEKLFF. CDR3 sequence (DNA): TGTGCCAGTAGCAGGGGGCGAGGAGAAAAACTGTTTTTT.

The rearrangement uses TRBV5-4 and TRBJ2-2, with TRBD2 as a possible D gene (7 bases). Trimming pared 5 bases from V and 0 bases from J, leaving 20 bases between. The CDR3 runs 18 residues. Germline CDR1 is SGHNT and CDR2 is YYREEE (reference sequence). The CDR3: CASSRRWTRGPNTGELFF. CDR3 coding DNA: TGTGCCAGCAGTAGACGCTGGACGCGGGGGCCGAACACCGGGGAGCTGTTTTTT.

The chain has TRBV28 and TRBJ2-7; D ambiguous. V dropped 2 bases and J dropped 4 bases, with 6 bases sitting between them. Germline lookup yields CDR1 MDHEN and CDR2 SYDVKM. The CDR3 has 12 amino acids. DNA for the CDR3: TGTGCCAGCAGTTTAAACAGTTACGAGCAGTACTTC. Protein sequence: CASSLNSYEQYF.

This clone was observed a few times. The rearrangement joins TRBV6-4 to TRBJ2-4, with D unclear. Germline CDR1 and CDR2: MRHNA and SNTAGT. CDR3 size: 14 residues. V was pared by 2 bases and J by 0 bases, with 5 bases between. In nucleotides, the CDR3 is TGTGCCAGCAGTGACGACTTAGCCAAAAACATTCAGTACTTC. It codes for CASSDDLAKNIQYF.

The rearrangement uses TRBV30 and TRBJ1-1, with 7 positions matching TRBD1. CDR1 and CDR2 from the germline V gene are GTSNPN and SVGIG (reference sequence). The ends lost 5 bases at V and 1 base at J; junction bases unmatched: 7. CDR3 size: 14 residues. CDR3 nucleotide sequence: TGTGCCTGGCTGCACAGGGGCACGAACACTGAAGCTTTCTTT. Encoded protein: CAWLHRGTNTEAFF.

This chain connects TRBV11-2 to TRBJ2-1, with a weak D call TRBD1 (6 bases). V lost 5 bases to trimming and J lost 5 bases, with 10 bases between them. The CDR3 sequence is 13 residues long. CDR1 SGHAT and CDR2 FQNNGV come from the germline V gene. CDR3 in amino acids: CASSTRTDNEQFF. Written as DNA, the CDR3 is TGTGCCAGCAGCACCCGGACAGACAATGAGCAGTTCTTC. The complete variable domain, with remaining parts taken from reference TRBV11-2 and TRBJ2-1, reads EAGVAQSPRYKIIEKRQSVAFWCNPISGHATLYWYQQILGQGPKLLIQFQNNGVVDDSQLPKDRFSAERLKGVDSTLKIQPAKLEDSAVYLCASSTRTDNEQFFGPGTRLTVL.

The J gene is TRBJ2-5, the V gene TRBV20-1, with a possible D match to TRBD2 (5 bases). Germline V lookup: CDR1 DFQATT, CDR2 SNEGSKA (reference sequence). The CDR3 sequence is 10 residues long. CDR3 residues: CSGWEETQYF. The CDR3 nucleotides read TGCAGCGGGTGGGAGGAGACCCAGTACTTC.

This rearrangement joins TRBV19 to TRBJ2-7; 9 positions agree with TRBD1. The CDR3 runs to 15 residues. CDR1 LNHDA and CDR2 SQIVND come from the germline V gene (reference sequence). V shed 4 bases and J 3 bases; nucleotides not matched to a gene: 7. CDR3 amino acids: CASSTGTGILYEQYF. The CDR3 DNA reads TGTGCCAGTAGTACAGGGACAGGGATCCTCTACGAGCAGTACTTC.

This chain joins TRBV30 and TRBJ1-5, with a tentative D call TRBD1 (5 bases). The CDR3 contains 13 residues. In germline, CDR1 is GTSNPN, CDR2 SVGIG (reference sequence). Trimming removed 5 bases at V and 5 bases at J, with 13 bases between. CDR3 residues: CAWAGGGDQPQHF. In DNA, the CDR3 is TGTGCCTGGGCCGGAGGAGGGGATCAGCCCCAGCATTTT. Variable domain in full (rest from reference TRBV30 and TRBJ1-5): SQTIHQWPATLVQPVGSPLSLECTVEGTSNPNLYWYRQAAGRGLQLLFYSVGIGQISSEVPQNLSASRPQDRQFILSSKKLLLSDSGFYLCAWAGGGDQPQHFGDGTRLSIL.